Each of the 29 T cell receptor beta chains below was sequenced from the same sample in a study of control samples from healthy donors and cancer patients. The protocol was immunoSEQ multiplex PCR, while the TCRdb copy is restricted to in-frame clones and leaves out a portion. Among 93,000 or so clones, about 89% were seen once, and the ten largest hold roughly 19%. The sequenced material came from PBMCs. The origin of the receptors is a man between 60 and 75 years old with lung cancer.

The genes are TRBV5-4 and TRBJ1-6; D remains unclear. Germline assignment: CDR1 SGHNT and CDR2 YYREEE (reference sequence). CDR3 length equals 16 residues. Trimming cost V 3 bases and J 0 bases, with 10 bases left between them. CDR3 sequence (DNA): TGTGCCAGCAGCTCCGCCCCGAGCTCCTATAATTCACCCCTCCACTTT. This translates into CASSSAPSSYNSPLHF.

This clone occurred a few times. The identical CDR3 is also encoded by other nucleotide sequences in the sample. This chain connects TRBV5-6 to TRBJ1-3, with D tentatively TRBD1 (5 bases). This CDR3 is built from 15 residues. V gave up 0 bases and J gave up 0 bases, with 7 bases separating them. Germline V gene sequence: CDR1 SGHDT, CDR2 YYEEEE. The CDR3 DNA is TGTGCCAGCAGCTTGGGGGGGTTCTCTGGAAACACCATATATTTT. It translates to CASSLGGFSGNTIYF.

This chain links TRBV19 with TRBJ1-4; the D gene is possibly TRBD1 (5 bases). V was cut by 2 bases and J by 6 bases, with 13 bases left in between. There are 15 residues in the CDR3. The V gene's germline CDR1 is LNHDA and CDR2 SQIVND (reference sequence). Written as DNA, the CDR3 is TGTGCCAGTAGTATAACAGGCCTCGGGTATGAAAAACTGTTTTTT. Translation: CASSITGLGYEKLFF.

This clone was recorded only once. The rearrangement links TRBV10-2 to TRBJ1-2; weak D call: TRBD1 (5 bases). Germline V gene sequence: CDR1 WSHSY, CDR2 SAAADI. The CDR3 extends over 12 amino acids. The ends were cut back, 10 bases at V and 8 bases at J, with 17 bases in the middle. The CDR3 bases are TGCGCCACCGATGAAGGGGAGAGAGGCTACACCTTC. Translated: CATDEGERGYTF.

The genes are TRBV30 and TRBJ1-2, with TRBD1 as a possible D gene (5 bases). CDR3 length: 15 residues. The germline CDR1 and CDR2 sequences are GTSNPN and SVGIG (reference sequence). Trimming removed 1 base at V and 0 bases at J, with 12 bases between. CDR3 protein: CAWSGTGLSNYGYTF. The CDR3 nucleotides are TGTGCCTGGAGTGGGACGGGGCTTTCTAACTATGGCTACACCTTC.

The chain employs TRBV5-4 and TRBJ1-2; 9 nucleotides align to TRBD1. From germline, CDR1 is SGHNT and CDR2 YYREEE (reference sequence). CDR3 length: 14 residues. The V gene end was trimmed by 0 bases and the J gene end by 7 bases; junction bases not matched to a gene: 4. The CDR3 DNA sequence: TGTGCCAGCAGCTTGGGGGGGACAGGGTCTGGCTACACCTTC. Encoded protein: CASSLGGTGSGYTF.

This sequence joins TRBV13 and TRBJ2-3, with D tentatively TRBD1 or TRBD2 (6 bases each). Trimming cost V 10 bases and J 6 bases, with 23 bases left between them. Germline CDR1 is PRHDT and CDR2 is FYEKMQ (reference sequence). The CDR3 sequence is 15 residues long. CDR3 in amino acids: CATTLGGRRGDTQYF. Here the CDR3 DNA reads TGTGCCACCACCCTCGGGGGCCGGAGGGGTGATACGCAGTATTTT.

The chain has TRBV6-6 and TRBJ1-1; D might be TRBD1 (6 bases). The germline V and J ends were trimmed by 4 bases and 1 base, with 13 bases remaining between them. The V gene's germline CDR1 is MNHNY and CDR2 SVGAGI (reference sequence). The length of the CDR3 is 15 residues. The DNA for the CDR3 is TGTGCCAGCAGTTCCGGGGGCACAAAGAACACTGAAGCTTTCTTT. It is translated as CASSSGGTKNTEAFF.

This clone ranks as medium-sized. Other nucleotide sequences from this sample produce the same CDR3. V gene TRBV27 combines with J gene TRBJ2-2; TRBD2 agrees at 10 bases. The V gene's germline CDR1 is MNHEY and CDR2 SMNVEV (reference sequence). This CDR3 comprises 17 residues. Trimming cost V 4 bases and J 5 bases; bases outside gene matches: 10. CDR3 loop: CASSSEKRGGRTGELFF. For the CDR3, the DNA is TGTGCCAGCAGTTCAGAAAAGCGGGGGGGCCGGACCGGGGAGCTGTTTTTT.

The chain combines TRBV24-1 with TRBJ2-1; TRBD1 might be the D (5 bases). With 3 bases removed from V and 0 bases from J, the gap between germline ends came to 11 bases. The CDR3 consists of 16 residues. Germline-derived CDR1 and CDR2 are KGHDR and SFDVKD. The CDR3 DNA sequence: TGTGCCACCAGTGATCGGACAAAGGGCTCCTACAATGAGCAGTTCTTC. Amino acid sequence: CATSDRTKGSYNEQFF.

This rearrangement joins TRBV7-9 to TRBJ2-7; the D gene is possibly TRBD1 (5 bases). The germline V gene has CDR1 SEHNR and CDR2 FQNEAQ (reference sequence). The CDR3 runs to 15 residues. Trimming stripped 5 bases from V and 1 base from J, with 15 bases between. The CDR3 DNA reads TGTGCCAGCAGCACTTCCCAGGGTCGATCCTACGAGCAGTACTTC. Amino acid sequence: CASSTSQGRSYEQYF. Combining the CDR3 with reference TRBV7-9 and TRBJ2-7 gives the whole variable domain DTGVSQNPRHKITKRGQNVTFRCDPISEHNRLYWYRQTLGQGPEFLTYFQNEAQLEKSRLLSDRFSAERPKGSFSTLEIQRTEQGDSAMYLCASSTSQGRSYEQYFGPGTRLTVT.

The CDR3 sequence is CASRSLTGGSNGYTF. DNA for the CDR3: TGTGCCAGCAGGTCCCTGACAGGGGGGTCGAATGGCTACACCTTC. The chain couples TRBV6-5 to TRBJ1-2, with TRBD1 matching over 9 bases. The CDR3 length is 15 residues. J gave up 6 bases and V 6 bases, and 11 bases lay outside the gene matches. CDR1 is MNHEY, CDR2 SVGAGI, per germline.

The J gene is TRBJ1-3, the V gene TRBV4-1; D is undetermined. Germline-derived CDR1 and CDR2 are MGHRA and YSYEKL. The CDR3 runs to 21 residues. The V gene lost 1 base and the J gene lost 0 bases, with 25 bases spanning the gap. The CDR3: CASSQGPVGVATGISGNTIYF. CDR3 nucleotide sequence: TGCGCCAGCAGCCAAGGTCCTGTTGGGGTAGCGACTGGCATCTCTGGAAACACCATATATTTT.

On this clone itself: At one of its ends the junction is not consistent with the germline gene, which may arise from a read error. The sample carries other DNA sequences with the same CDR3. V usage is TRBV9 and J usage is TRBJ1-1; 7 bases agree with TRBD1. The CDR3 has 15 residues. The germline V gene has CDR1 SGDLS and CDR2 YYNGEE. The CDR3: CASSPRTGANTEAFF. CDR3 DNA: TGTGCCAGCAGCCCCCGGACAGGAGCGAACACTGAGGCTTTCTTT.

This clone was counted a single time. V and J are TRBV30 and TRBJ1-2; D is unclear. This CDR3 is 14 amino acids long. CDR1 is GTSNPN and CDR2 is SVGIG in the germline V gene (reference sequence). V gave up 1 base and J gave up 2 bases, with 11 bases separating them. CDR3 in amino acids: CAWSAKTVNYGYTF. The CDR3 bases are TGTGCCTGGAGTGCGAAAACAGTCAACTATGGCTACACCTTC. Supplemented by reference TRBV30 and TRBJ1-2, the full variable domain reads SQTIHQWPATLVQPVGSPLSLECTVEGTSNPNLYWYRQAAGRGLQLLFYSVGIGQISSEVPQNLSASRPQDRQFILSSKKLLLSDSGFYLCAWSAKTVNYGYTFGSGTRLTVV.

The gene calls are TRBV5-1 and TRBJ2-1; 9 bases line up with TRBD1. Germline V gene lookup returns CDR1 SGHRS and CDR2 YFSETQ. This CDR3 spans 15 amino acids. Unmatched junction bases numbered 5, after V lost 0 bases and J lost 7 bases. CDR3 coding DNA: TGCGCCAGCAGCTTGGTAGCGACAGGGGGGAATGAGCAGTTCTTC. This codes for CASSLVATGGNEQFF. The complete variable domain, with remaining parts taken from reference TRBV5-1 and TRBJ2-1, reads KAGVTQTPRYLIKTRGQQVTLSCSPISGHRSVSWYQQTPGQGLQFLFEYFSETQRNKGNFPGRFSGRQFSNSRSEMNVSTLELGDSALYLCASSLVATGGNEQFFGPGTRLTVL.

The chain carries TRBV24-1 and TRBJ2-5; 7 nucleotides align to TRBD2. Germline V gene sequence: CDR1 KGHDR, CDR2 SFDVKD. V lost 0 bases and J lost 1; bases outside the gene matches: 4. This CDR3 contains 16 residues. The DNA of the CDR3 is TGTGCCACCAGTGATTTGGGTAGCGGGCTCCAAGAGACCCAGTACTTC. It translates to CATSDLGSGLQETQYF.

CDR3 amino acids: CASSRTTDTQYF. DNA for the CDR3: TGTGCCAGCAGCAGGACCACAGATACGCAGTATTTT. The chain carries TRBV7-9 and TRBJ2-3, with D unclear. This CDR3 contains 12 residues. The V gene lost 5 bases and the J gene lost 2 bases, with 5 bases spanning the gap. Germline V gene data show CDR1 as SEHNR and CDR2 as FQNEAQ (reference sequence).

The gene calls are TRBV5-4 and TRBJ2-5, with 7 bases matching TRBD1. After removal of 6 bases from V and 5 bases from J, the junction contained 4 bases not matched to a gene. The CDR3 totals 12 residues. Looked up from germline, CDR1 is SGHNT and CDR2 is YYREEE (reference sequence). The chain's CDR3 is CASKGAGETQYF. The DNA of the CDR3 is TGTGCCAGCAAGGGGGCTGGCGAGACCCAGTACTTC.

The chain is built from TRBV10-3 and TRBJ2-2; D remains ambiguous. Germline lookup yields CDR1 ENHRY and CDR2 SYGVKD. This CDR3 comprises 13 residues. V lost 10 bases, J lost 9 bases, and 18 bases lay in between. CDR3 in amino acids: CATGSLVGRELFF. In DNA, the CDR3 is TGTGCCACCGGATCCCTCGTAGGAAGGGAGCTGTTTTTT.

The rearrangement joins TRBV5-1 to TRBJ2-4; 7 nucleotides align to TRBD1. With 4 bases clipped from V and 8 bases from J, the junction kept 9 bases outside the gene matches. The germline gives CDR1 SGHRS, CDR2 YFSETQ. The CDR3 loop spans 14 amino acids. CDR3 bases: TGCGCCAGCAGCGTTGACAGGGTAGGGGACATTCAGTACTTC. This gives the protein CASSVDRVGDIQYF.

This chain joins TRBV12-3 or TRBV12-4 and TRBJ2-1; 9 nucleotides match TRBD2. V trimming: 1 base; J trimming: 10 bases; junction bases outside the gene matches: 2. The CDR3 covers 13 residues. CDR3 amino acids: CASSLVLAGEQFF. DNA for the CDR3: TGTGCCAGCAGTTTAGTGCTAGCGGGGGAGCAGTTCTTC.

Ten or more counts support this clone. DNA for the CDR3: TGCGCCAGCGGGACCGGCCCGGGGACCGGGGAGCTGTTTTTT. Its protein product is CASGTGPGTGELFF. The rearrangement uses TRBV10-1 and TRBJ2-2; D could derive from TRBD1 or TRBD2 (5 bases each). In germline, CDR1 is WNHNN, CDR2 SYGVQD (reference sequence). This CDR3 spans 14 amino acids. Trimming stripped 8 bases from V and 5 bases from J, with 15 bases between.

The chain is built from TRBV2 and TRBJ1-5; 7 bases are shared with TRBD1. V was clipped by 7 bases and J by 3 bases; unmatched bases: 9. Germline CDR1 and CDR2: SNHLY and FYNNEI. The CDR3 has 15 amino acids. CDR3 region: CASTPTGAYNQPQHF. CDR3 DNA sequence: TGTGCCAGCACCCCCACAGGGGCCTACAATCAGCCCCAGCATTTT. The full variable domain, completed using reference TRBV2 and TRBJ1-5, is EPEVTQTPSHQVTQMGQEVILRCVPISNHLYFYWYRQILGQKVEFLVSFYNNEISEKSEIFDDQFSVERPDGSNFTLKIRSTKLEDSAMYFCASTPTGAYNQPQHFGDGTRLSIL.

The chain is built from TRBV3-1 (or the pseudogene TRBV3-2) and TRBJ2-4, with 7 bases identical to TRBD1. V was pared by 4 bases and J by 5 bases, with 2 bases of the junction left unmatched. The CDR3 length is 13 residues. Germline-derived CDR1 and CDR2 are LGHDT and YNNKEL (reference sequence). The chain's CDR3 is CASSRQGENIQYF. CDR3 in DNA: TGTGCCAGCAGCCGACAGGGCGAAAACATTCAGTACTTC.

This clone was counted a single time. This rearrangement joins TRBV4-1 to TRBJ1-1, with D unclear. CDR1 and CDR2 from the germline V gene are MGHRA and YSYEKL. V lost 3 bases and J lost 0, with 8 bases in between. The CDR3 runs 14 residues. CDR3 protein: CASSHPTMNTEAFF. The CDR3 nucleotides read TGCGCCAGCAGCCACCCCACGATGAACACTGAAGCTTTCTTT.

The rearrangement joins TRBV27 to TRBJ1-6, with TRBD1 identical over 11 bases. V shed 5 bases, J shed 3 bases, and the junction held 3 bases outside the gene matches. This CDR3 comprises 16 residues. Per the germline V gene, CDR1 is MNHEY and CDR2 is SMNVEV (reference sequence). The CDR3 spells CASSGDRGYYNSPLHF. CDR3 nucleotide sequence: TGTGCCAGCAGTGGGGACAGGGGGTACTATAATTCACCCCTCCACTTT.

V and J are TRBV10-1 and TRBJ2-2; D could derive from TRBD1 or TRBD2 (5 bases each). The CDR3 runs 15 residues. V shed 3 bases and J shed 3 bases, with 11 bases lying between them. CDR1 and CDR2 (germline): WNHNN, SYGVQD (reference sequence). CDR3 bases: TGCGCCAGCAGTGAAGAGGGGTCGGACACCGGGGAGCTGTTTTTT. It codes for CASSEEGSDTGELFF.

The chain joins TRBV6-5 to TRBJ1-3, with D maybe TRBD1 (5 bases). The CDR3 sequence is 14 residues long. CDR1 is MNHEY, CDR2 SVGAGI, per germline. Trimming stripped 10 bases from V and 6 bases from J, with 19 bases between. CDR3 residues: CATKPGPAENTIYF. DNA of the CDR3: TGTGCCACCAAGCCGGGGCCCGCAGAAAACACCATATATTTT.